This T cell receptor beta chain was sequenced in a study of blood T cells in healthy people across ages. Overall study findings and caveats: Getting older went along with TCR beta diversity per million T cells dropping roughly linearly.

This clonotype was detected ten times or more. Its antigen is as yet unknown. The CDR3 has 17 amino acids. Germline CDR1 reads DFQATT; CDR2 reads SNEGSKA (reference sequence). V lost 3 bases, J lost 2 bases, and 10 bases stayed unmatched. Using a J-beta primer mix together with a sample-barcoded 5' primer, a second PCR was run for roughly 6 to 12 cycles. The template-switch adaptor, which had 12 random nucleotides, put a tag on each cDNA molecule. One entry per CDR3 protein results from TCRdb running MiXCR on the 5' RACE reads. The sample has about 1 million distinct CDR3 sequences; 40% to 45% are singletons. Isolation per sample recovered at least 7 million PBMCs.

Material for sequencing was blood. J is TRBJ2-3 and V is TRBV20-1, with 11 bases matching TRBD2. This TCR came from a woman in her fifties or sixties in good health. CDR3 nucleotide sequence: TGCAGTGCTAGTAGGGCTAGCGGGAGGAGGGACACAGATACGCAGTATTTT. Encoded protein: CSASRASGRRDTDTQYF.